These 15 T cell receptor beta chains originate from one sample sequenced in a study of blood T cell repertoires in COVID-19. Method: immunoSEQ multiplex PCR; TCRdb's copy keeps in-frame clones and lacks some. The data show around 200,000 clones, about 85% seen once. The specimen was peripheral blood. The source is a woman at least 80 years old with active or convalescent COVID-19.

The chain recombines TRBV5-4 with TRBJ2-3; 10 nucleotides match TRBD2. Germline loops: CDR1 SGHNT, CDR2 YYREEE (reference sequence). The CDR3 is made up of 12 amino acids. V lost 1 base and J lost 13; bases outside the gene matches: 3. The CDR3 sequence is CASSLWSGREYF. CDR3 in DNA: TGTGCCAGCAGCTTGTGGAGCGGGAGGGAGTATTTT.

J is TRBJ1-6 and V is TRBV2; D is perhaps TRBD1 (5 bases). Germline V gene sequence: CDR1 SNHLY, CDR2 FYNNEI. The CDR3 runs 14 residues. Trimming removed 6 bases at V and 7 bases at J, with 13 bases between. The CDR3 region is CASSGQGENSPLHF. In nucleotides, the CDR3 is TGTGCCAGCAGCGGGCAGGGTGAAAATTCACCCCTCCACTTT.

In this sample, this clone turned up a few times. The chain has TRBV29-1 and TRBJ1-3; D not resolved. The V and J ends lost 1 base and 0 bases respectively, with 4 bases between them. Germline-derived CDR1 and CDR2 are SQVTM and ANQGSEA. The CDR3 runs to 13 residues. The CDR3 bases are TGCAGCGTTGAAGTAAACTCTGGAAACACCATATATTTT. The encoded protein is CSVEVNSGNTIYF.

This clone was seen more than once but under ten times. The chain joins TRBV19 to TRBJ1-2, with 10 bases fitting TRBD1. CDR1 is LNHDA and CDR2 is SQIVND in the germline V gene (reference sequence). There are 14 residues in the CDR3. The ends lost 8 bases at V and 2 bases at J; junction bases unmatched: 5. CDR3 sequence reads: CASLRGQGNYGYTF. The CDR3 DNA sequence: TGTGCCAGTCTTAGGGGACAGGGGAACTATGGCTACACCTTC. The whole variable domain, filled in from reference TRBV19 and TRBJ1-2, reads DGGITQSPKYLFRKEGQNVTLSCEQNLNHDAMYWYRQDPGQGLRLIYYSQIVNDFQKGDIAEGYSVSREKKESFPLTVTSAQKNPTAFYLCASLRGQGNYGYTFGSGTRLTVV.

V is TRBV5-6 and J is TRBJ2-4, with 9 nucleotides matching TRBD1. Germline CDR1 is SGHDT and CDR2 is YYEEEE. This CDR3 contains 17 residues. V gave up 4 bases and J gave up 0 bases; unmatched junction bases: 8. The CDR3 nucleotides are TGTGCCAGCAGCCGCGCCGGGACAGGGTCAGCCAAAAACATTCAGTACTTC. Amino acids: CASSRAGTGSAKNIQYF.

This chain uses TRBV11-3 with TRBJ2-1, with TRBD1 as a possible D gene (6 bases). Germline V gene sequence: CDR1 SGHNT, CDR2 YENEEA. The CDR3 consists of 19 residues. Deletions cut 5 bases from V and 1 base from J, with 24 bases between. The CDR3 DNA reads TGTGCCAGCAGCCCGGGCCCGGACGGCAGGGGCTTTTCCTACAATGAGCAGTTCTTC. The encoded protein is CASSPGPDGRGFSYNEQFF.

This clone showed up just a few times. The J gene is TRBJ1-3, the V gene TRBV11-3; 7 positions match TRBD1. Germline CDR1 reads SGHNT; CDR2 reads YENEEA. Trimming at V came to 5 bases and at J to 0 bases, leaving 4 bases not matched to a gene. The CDR3 totals 15 residues. The CDR3 loop is CASSPGQYSGNTIYF. CDR3 nucleotide sequence: TGTGCCAGCAGCCCGGGACAGTACTCTGGAAACACCATATATTTT.

The chain joins TRBV9 to TRBJ1-1; a possible D gene is TRBD1 (6 bases). The germline V gene encodes CDR1 SGDLS and CDR2 YYNGEE. The CDR3 runs 15 residues. The ends were cut back, 0 bases at V and 2 bases at J, with 11 bases in the middle. This CDR3 is CASSVETGYNTEAFF. The CDR3 DNA sequence: TGTGCCAGCAGCGTAGAGACAGGATATAACACTGAAGCTTTCTTT.

The chain has TRBV5-1 and TRBJ2-1; TRBD1 is a possible D gene (6 bases). The V gene's germline CDR1 is SGHRS and CDR2 YFSETQ. Deletions cut 4 bases from V and 7 bases from J, with 18 bases between. The CDR3 loop spans 15 amino acids. The CDR3 sequence: CASSLGPNQGNEQFF. DNA of the CDR3: TGCGCCAGCAGCCTAGGACCCAACCAGGGGAATGAGCAGTTCTTC.

This clone was seen once. As DNA, the CDR3 is TGTGCCAGCAGTCTTGGACAGGGGGCCTGGTATGGCTACACCTTC. Translation gives CASSLGQGAWYGYTF. V usage is TRBV6-6 and J usage is TRBJ1-2; 11 bases agree with TRBD1. There are 15 residues in the CDR3. After removal of 5 bases from V and 5 bases from J, the junction contained 7 bases not matched to a gene. CDR1 and CDR2 (germline): MNHNY, SVGAGI (reference sequence).

This clone was detected only a few times. This rearrangement joins TRBV4-2 to TRBJ2-3; 9 nucleotides line up with TRBD2. Trimming cost V 4 bases and J 0 bases; bases outside gene matches: 17. The length of the CDR3 is 20 residues. Per germline, CDR1 LGHNA and CDR2 YNFKEQ. Written as DNA, the CDR3 is TGTGCCAGCAGCCCATTTAACGAGAGCGGGGGGAATTCTAGCACAGATACGCAGTATTTT. Encoded protein: CASSPFNESGGNSSTDTQYF.

This chain links TRBV15 with TRBJ2-5; perhaps TRBD2 as D (6 bases). The CDR3 runs 15 residues. Looked up from germline, CDR1 is LNHNV and CDR2 is YYDKDF (reference sequence). Trimming took 0 bases from V and 4 from J, leaving 12 bases between them. This chain's CDR3 is CATSRDPGEGETQYF. DNA for the CDR3: TGTGCCACCAGCAGAGACCCGGGAGAGGGAGAGACCCAGTACTTC.

The chain joins TRBV7-2 to TRBJ2-1, with 13 bases that match TRBD2. The germline CDR1 and CDR2 sequences are SGHTA and FQGNSA. CDR3 size: 18 residues. After removal of 1 base from V and 1 base from J, the junction contained 4 bases not matched to a gene. CDR3 sequence: CASSLVGLAGVSYNEQFF. The CDR3, as DNA: TGTGCCAGCAGCTTAGTAGGACTAGCGGGAGTATCCTACAATGAGCAGTTCTTC. The complete variable domain, with remaining parts taken from reference TRBV7-2 and TRBJ2-1, reads GAGVSQSPSNKVTEKGKDVELRCDPISGHTALYWYRQSLGQGLEFLIYFQGNSAPDKSGLPSDRFSAERTGGSVSTLTIQRTQQEDSAVYLCASSLVGLAGVSYNEQFFGPGTRLTVL.

V is TRBV18 and J is TRBJ2-4; D is perhaps TRBD2 (6 bases). The CDR3 sequence is 14 residues long. Germline V gene data show CDR1 as KGHSH and CDR2 as LQKENI. V lost 3 bases and J 3 bases, leaving 9 bases between the germline ends. This CDR3 reads CASSPGGVKNIQYF. In DNA form, the CDR3 reads TGTGCCAGCTCACCGGGAGGAGTCAAAAACATTCAGTACTTC.

The rearrangement uses TRBV27 and TRBJ1-4; 7 nucleotides agree with TRBD1. This CDR3 spans 16 amino acids. J was trimmed by 5 bases and V by 6 bases; bases with no gene match: 12. Germline V gene lookup returns CDR1 MNHEY and CDR2 SMNVEV (reference sequence). The CDR3 DNA sequence: TGTGCCAGCAGGCCACTTAACAGGGGAGTGAATGAAAAACTGTTTTTT. Translating it yields CASRPLNRGVNEKLFF.